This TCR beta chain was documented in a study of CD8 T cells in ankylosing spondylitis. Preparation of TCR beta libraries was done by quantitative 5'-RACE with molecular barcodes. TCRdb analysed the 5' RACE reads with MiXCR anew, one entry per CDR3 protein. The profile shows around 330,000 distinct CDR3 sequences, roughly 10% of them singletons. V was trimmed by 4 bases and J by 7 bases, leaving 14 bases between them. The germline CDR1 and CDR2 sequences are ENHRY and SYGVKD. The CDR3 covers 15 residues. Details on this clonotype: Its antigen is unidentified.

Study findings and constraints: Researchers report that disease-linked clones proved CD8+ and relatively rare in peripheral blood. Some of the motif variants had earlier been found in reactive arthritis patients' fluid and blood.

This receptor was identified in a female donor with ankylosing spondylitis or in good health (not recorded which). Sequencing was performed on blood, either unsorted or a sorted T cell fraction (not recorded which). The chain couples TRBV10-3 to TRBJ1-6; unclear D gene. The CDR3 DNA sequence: TGTGCCATCAGTGCCGTGGAGGGTTCAAATTCACCCCTCCACTTT. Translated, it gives CAISAVEGSNSPLHF.